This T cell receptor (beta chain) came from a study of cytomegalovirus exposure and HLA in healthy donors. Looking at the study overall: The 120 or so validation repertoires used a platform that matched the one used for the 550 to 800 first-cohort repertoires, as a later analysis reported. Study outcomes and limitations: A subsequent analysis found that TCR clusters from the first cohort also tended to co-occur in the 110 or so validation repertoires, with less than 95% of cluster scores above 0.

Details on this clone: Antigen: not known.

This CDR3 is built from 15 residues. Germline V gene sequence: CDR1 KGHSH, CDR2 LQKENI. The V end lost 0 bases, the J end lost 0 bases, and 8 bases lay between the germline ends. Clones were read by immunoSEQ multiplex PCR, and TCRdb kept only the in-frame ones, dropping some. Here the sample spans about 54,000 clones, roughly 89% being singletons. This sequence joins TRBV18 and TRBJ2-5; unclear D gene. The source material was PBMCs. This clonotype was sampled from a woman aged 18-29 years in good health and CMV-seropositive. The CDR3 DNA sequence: TGTGCCAGCTCACCACCCGCCGGGTACCAAGAGACCCAGTACTTC. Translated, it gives CASSPPAGYQETQYF.